Listed below are T cell receptor beta chains from one sample, sequenced in a study of graft-versus-host responses after intestinal transplantation. TCRdb keeps only in-frame clones here, not all; method: immunoSEQ multiplex PCR. The sample yields a few thousand clones, 55% to 80% seen once. The specimen comprised ileum tissue, sampled approximately 960 days after intestinal transplantation. These receptors were collected from a human patient who received an intestinal transplant, so some T cells may come from the graft donor. The CDR3 runs from the conserved cysteine through the conserved F or W. Fields, in order: CDR3 protein, CDR3 DNA, V gene, J gene, clone size, CDR3 length, D gene. A D gene is named only where the DNA matches it firmly. The listing skips clone size in some rows; elsewhere it reads once, few, many or a size class.

CDR3: CASSIDRRSEDTQYF
DNA: TGTGCCAGTAGTATAGATCGGCGGTCCGAGGATACGCAGTATTTT
V: TRBV19
J: TRBJ2-3
size: .
length: 15
D: .

CDR3: CASSLDTDTQYF
DNA: TGTGCCAGCAGCTTAGACACAGATACGCAGTATTTT
V: TRBV11-3
J: TRBJ2-3
size: .
length: 12
D: .

CDR3: CASGAAANTGELFF
DNA: TGTGCCAGCGGCGCGGCCGCGAACACCGGGGAGCTGTTTTTT
V: TRBV7-3
J: TRBJ2-2
size: .
length: 14
D: .

CDR3: CASSDQGGNSPLHF
DNA: TGTGCCAGCAGTGACCAGGGTGGTAATTCACCCCTCCACTTT
V: TRBV6-4
J: TRBJ1-6
size: few
length: 14
D: .

CDR3: CASSDRLRTKNIQYF
DNA: TGCGCCAGCAGTGACAGGCTGCGGACCAAAAACATTCAGTACTTC
V: TRBV10-2
J: TRBJ2-4
size: .
length: 15
D: .

CDR3: CASRPENQETQYF
DNA: TGTGCCAGCAGACCCGAGAACCAAGAGACCCAGTACTTC
V: TRBV27
J: TRBJ2-5
size: .
length: 13
D: .

CDR3: CASSPTTLAGGCEQYF
DNA: TGTGCCAGCAGCCCAACTACGTTAGCGGGAGGGTGCGAGCAGTACTTC
V: TRBV27
J: TRBJ2-7
size: .
length: 16
D: TRBD2

CDR3: CASSLMGTQAFF
DNA: TGTGCCAGCAGCTTGATGGGGACGCAAGCTTTCTTT
V: TRBV5-4
J: TRBJ1-1
size: .
length: 12
D: .

CDR3: CASSFRPHFLTGELFF
DNA: TGTGCCAGCAGCTTTAGGCCGCATTTTCTCACCGGGGAGCTGTTTTTT
V: TRBV5-6
J: TRBJ2-2
size: .
length: 16
D: .

CDR3: CASSPGLRTGRSGELFF
DNA: TGTGCCAGCAGCCCAGGACTCCGGACAGGGCGGTCCGGGGAGCTGTTTTTT
V: TRBV7-6
J: TRBJ2-2
size: .
length: 17
D: TRBD1

CDR3: CASSYGTGGNTEAFF
DNA: TGCGCCAGCAGCTACGGGACAGGGGGAAACACTGAAGCTTTCTTT
V: TRBV5-1
J: TRBJ1-1
size: .
length: 15
D: TRBD1

CDR3: CASSLTGGLGEKLFF
DNA: TGTGCCAGCAGTCTTACAGGGGGACTAGGGGAAAAACTGTTTTTT
V: TRBV6-5
J: TRBJ1-4
size: .
length: 15
D: TRBD1

CDR3: CASSQEEGGPYEQYF
DNA: TGTGCCAGCAGCCAAGAGGAGGGGGGCCCCTACGAGCAGTACTTC
V: TRBV4-2
J: TRBJ2-7
size: .
length: 15
D: .

CDR3: CASSQGDRANTGELFF
DNA: TGTGCCAGCAGCCAAGGCGACAGGGCGAACACCGGGGAGCTGTTTTTT
V: TRBV4-2
J: TRBJ2-2
size: .
length: 16
D: TRBD1

CDR3: CSVVRESLEQYF
DNA: TGCAGCGTTGTAAGGGAGTCTCTCGAGCAGTACTTC
V: TRBV29-1
J: TRBJ2-7
size: .
length: 12
D: .

CDR3: CASTLNLAGGELFF
DNA: TGTGCCAGCACCCTGAATCTGGCCGGCGGGGAGCTGTTTTTT
V: TRBV5-4
J: TRBJ2-2
size: once
length: 14
D: .

CDR3: CASSLMEGANEQFF
DNA: TGTGCCAGCAGTTTAATGGAGGGAGCGAATGAGCAGTTCTTC
V: TRBV28
J: TRBJ2-1
size: .
length: 14
D: .

CDR3: CASSLVLGYEQYF
DNA: TGTGCCAGCAGCTTAGTACTAGGTTACGAGCAGTACTTC
V: TRBV5-5
J: TRBJ2-7
size: .
length: 13
D: .

CDR3: CAISEPGPGGGPNGYTF
DNA: TGTGCCATCAGTGAGCCAGGCCCCGGGGGGGGCCCCAATGGCTACACCTTC
V: TRBV10-3
J: TRBJ1-2
size: few
length: 17
D: .

CDR3: CASSLGPSRYGYTF
DNA: TGTGCCAGCAGCTTAGGGCCGAGCAGATATGGCTACACCTTC
V: TRBV11-2
J: TRBJ1-2
size: .
length: 14
D: .

CDR3: CASSETGGSYNEQFF
DNA: TGTGCCAGCAGTGAAACAGGGGGTTCCTACAATGAGCAGTTCTTC
V: TRBV6-4
J: TRBJ2-1
size: once
length: 15
D: TRBD1

CDR3: CASSPNPQGGGTDTQYF
DNA: TGTGCCAGCAGCCCAAATCCACAGGGGGGGGGCACAGATACGCAGTATTTT
V: TRBV4-2
J: TRBJ2-3
size: .
length: 17
D: .

CDR3: CASSLDSGTTEAFF
DNA: TGTGCCAGCAGCCTGGACAGTGGGACCACTGAAGCTTTCTTT
V: TRBV6-1
J: TRBJ1-1
size: .
length: 14
D: .

CDR3: CASSPTETNYGYTF
DNA: TGTGCCAGCAGCCCAACAGAAACTAACTATGGCTACACCTTC
V: TRBV7-8
J: TRBJ1-2
size: .
length: 14
D: .

CDR3: CASSVEAGETQYF
DNA: TGTGCCAGCAGCGTAGAAGCCGGTGAGACCCAGTACTTC
V: TRBV9
J: TRBJ2-5
size: .
length: 13
D: .

CDR3: CASSPTGTGYGYTF
DNA: TGTGCCAGCAGCCCCACCGGGACAGGCTATGGCTACACCTTC
V: TRBV7-9
J: TRBJ1-2
size: .
length: 14
D: TRBD1

CDR3: CSGSIGETQYF
DNA: TGCAGTGGATCGATCGGGGAGACCCAGTACTTC
V: TRBV20-1
J: TRBJ2-5
size: .
length: 11
D: .

CDR3: CASSYETSSYEQYF
DNA: TGTGCCAGCAGTTACGAGACGAGCTCCTACGAGCAGTACTTC
V: TRBV6-6
J: TRBJ2-7
size: .
length: 14
D: .

CDR3: CASSLQFQGQPQHF
DNA: TGTGCCAGCAGTTTACAATTCCAGGGCCAGCCCCAGCATTTT
V: TRBV28
J: TRBJ1-5
size: once
length: 14
D: .

CDR3: CASSVAGGDNQPQHF
DNA: TGTGCCAGCAGCGTAGCAGGCGGGGACAATCAGCCCCAGCATTTT
V: TRBV9
J: TRBJ1-5
size: few
length: 15
D: .

CDR3: CASSGQTQGYEQYF
DNA: TGTGCCAGCAGTGGACAGACCCAGGGGTACGAGCAGTACTTC
V: TRBV28
J: TRBJ2-7
size: .
length: 14
D: .

CDR3: CASAPRVDGGELFF
DNA: TGTGCCAGCGCTCCTCGGGTAGACGGCGGGGAGCTGTTTTTT
V: TRBV4-2
J: TRBJ2-2
size: .
length: 14
D: .

CDR3: CASSFRDPHQPQHF
DNA: TGTGCCAGCAGTTTCCGGGACCCCCATCAGCCCCAGCATTTT
V: TRBV28
J: TRBJ1-5
size: .
length: 14
D: .

CDR3: CSARVAGANVLTF
DNA: TGCAGCGCCCGGGTCGCTGGGGCCAACGTCCTGACTTTC
V: TRBV29-1
J: TRBJ2-6
size: .
length: 13
D: .

CDR3: CASSSGQQETQYF
DNA: TGCGCCAGCAGCTCCGGCCAGCAGGAGACCCAGTACTTC
V: TRBV5-1
J: TRBJ2-5
size: .
length: 13
D: .

CDR3: CASSLALGGEKLFF
DNA: TGTGCCAGCAGCTTAGCGCTAGGGGGGGAAAAACTGTTTTTT
V: TRBV7-2
J: TRBJ1-4
size: few
length: 14
D: .

CDR3: CASKIPDSNEQFF
DNA: TGCGCCAGCAAGATACCGGACTCCAATGAGCAGTTCTTC
V: TRBV5-1
J: TRBJ2-1
size: .
length: 13
D: .

CDR3: CATSRGGGGLGYEQYF
DNA: TGTGCCACCAGCAGAGGGGGTGGGGGACTAGGCTACGAGCAGTACTTC
V: TRBV15
J: TRBJ2-7
size: .
length: 16
D: TRBD2

CDR3: CASRSSGSYEQYF
DNA: TGTGCCAGCAGGTCGTCCGGGAGTTACGAGCAGTACTTC
V: TRBV6-6
J: TRBJ2-7
size: .
length: 13
D: .

CDR3: CASSDGQGGYYGYTF
DNA: TGTGCCAGCAGCGACGGACAGGGAGGTTACTATGGCTACACCTTC
V: TRBV6-1
J: TRBJ1-2
size: .
length: 15
D: TRBD1

CDR3: CASSLGIDYGYTF
DNA: TGTGCCAGCAGTTTAGGGATTGACTATGGCTACACCTTC
V: TRBV27
J: TRBJ1-2
size: .
length: 13
D: .